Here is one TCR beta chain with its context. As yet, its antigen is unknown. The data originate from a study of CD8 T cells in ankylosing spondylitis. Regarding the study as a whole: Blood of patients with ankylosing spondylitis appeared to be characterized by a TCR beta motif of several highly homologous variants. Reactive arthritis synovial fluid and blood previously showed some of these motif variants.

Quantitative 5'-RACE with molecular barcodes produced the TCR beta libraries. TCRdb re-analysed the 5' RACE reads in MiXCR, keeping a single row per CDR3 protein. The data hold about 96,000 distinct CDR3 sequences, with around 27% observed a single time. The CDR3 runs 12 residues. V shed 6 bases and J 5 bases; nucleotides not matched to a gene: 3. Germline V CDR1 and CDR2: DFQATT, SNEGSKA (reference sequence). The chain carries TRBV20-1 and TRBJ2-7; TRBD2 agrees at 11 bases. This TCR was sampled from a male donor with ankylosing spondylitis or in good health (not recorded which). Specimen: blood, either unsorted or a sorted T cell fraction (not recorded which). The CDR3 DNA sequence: TGCAGTGCGCCGGGACTAGCGGACGAGCAGTACTTC. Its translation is CSAPGLADEQYF.